Described below is a single T cell receptor beta chain sequence and its context. Antigen specificity is unknown. J was trimmed by 2 bases and V by 5 bases; bases with no gene match: 3. The CDR3 has 13 amino acids. Germline CDR1 is LNHDA and CDR2 is SQIVND (reference sequence). This sample's treatment: 15 to 20 received Ad26.COV2.S at low or high dose, single or two shots; 5 received placebo; per-sample allocation not given. All samples were drawn on day 63, counting from the first vaccine or placebo injection. The data originate from a study of Ad26.COV2.S vaccination and SARS-CoV-2 variants. Study overall: Trial arm assignment for the donor was COV1001 Ad26.COV2.S. Participants got Ad26.COV2.S intramuscularly, once or twice 56 days apart. General study points: The study found higher spike-specific TCR breadth in vaccine than placebo recipients. Vaccine and placebo recipients had similar non-spike TCR breadth.

The assay was immunoSEQ multiplex PCR, and TCRdb's table has in-frame clones only and misses some. Of around 300,000 clones in the sample, approximately 86% were seen once. This receptor was taken from a person between 18 and 59 years old who received the Ad26.COV2.S COVID-19 vaccine or a placebo. This chain links TRBV19 with TRBJ2-7; 7 bases fit TRBD2. The specimen comprised peripheral blood, sampled in a trial of Ad26.COV2.S vaccine versus placebo. CDR3 amino acids: CASSWGGPYEQYF. In DNA, the CDR3 is TGTGCCAGTAGTTGGGGGGGACCCTACGAGCAGTACTTC. Full variable domain (missing parts from reference TRBV19 and TRBJ2-7): DGGITQSPKYLFRKEGQNVTLSCEQNLNHDAMYWYRQDPGQGLRLIYYSQIVNDFQKGDIAEGYSVSREKKESFPLTVTSAQKNPTAFYLCASSWGGPYEQYFGPGTRLTVT.